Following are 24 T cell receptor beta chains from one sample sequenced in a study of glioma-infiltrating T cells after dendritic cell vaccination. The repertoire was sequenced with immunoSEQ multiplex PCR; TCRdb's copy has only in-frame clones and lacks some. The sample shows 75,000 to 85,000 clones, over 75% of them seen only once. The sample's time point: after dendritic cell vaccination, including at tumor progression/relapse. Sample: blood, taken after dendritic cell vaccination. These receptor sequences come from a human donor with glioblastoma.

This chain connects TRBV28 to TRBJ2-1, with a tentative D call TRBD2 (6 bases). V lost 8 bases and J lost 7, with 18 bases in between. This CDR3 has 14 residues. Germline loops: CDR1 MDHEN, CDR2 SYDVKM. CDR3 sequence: CASQAGGFGNEQFF. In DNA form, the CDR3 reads TGTGCCAGCCAAGCGGGCGGGTTTGGTAATGAGCAGTTCTTC.

Written as DNA, the CDR3 is TGTGCCAGCAGTTACGTGGGGGGGGTATACACTGAAGCTTTCTTT. Translated, it gives CASSYVGGVYTEAFF. V gene TRBV6-5 combines with J gene TRBJ1-1; perhaps TRBD1 as D (5 bases). V lost 2 bases to trimming and J lost 3 bases, with 13 bases between them. The germline CDR1 and CDR2 sequences are MNHEY and SVGAGI. CDR3 length: 15 residues.

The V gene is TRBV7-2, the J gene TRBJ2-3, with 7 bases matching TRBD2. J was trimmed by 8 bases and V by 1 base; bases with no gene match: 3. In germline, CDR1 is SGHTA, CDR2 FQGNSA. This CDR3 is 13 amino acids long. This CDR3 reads CASSLGGLGTQYF. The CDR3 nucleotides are TGTGCCAGCAGCTTAGGAGGACTAGGTACGCAGTATTTT.

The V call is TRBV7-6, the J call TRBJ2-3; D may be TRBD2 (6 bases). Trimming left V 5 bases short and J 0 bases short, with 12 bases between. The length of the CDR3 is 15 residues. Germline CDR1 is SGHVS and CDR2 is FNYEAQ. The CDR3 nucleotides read TGTGCCAGCAGCCCCTTTGGGACTAGCACAGATACGCAGTATTTT. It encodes CASSPFGTSTDTQYF. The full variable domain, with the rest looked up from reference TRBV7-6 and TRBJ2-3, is GAGVSQSPRYKVTKRGQDVALRCDPISGHVSLYWYRQALGQGPEFLTYFNYEAQQDKSGLPNDRFSAERPEGSISTLTIQRTEQRDSAMYRCASSPFGTSTDTQYFGPGTRLTVL.

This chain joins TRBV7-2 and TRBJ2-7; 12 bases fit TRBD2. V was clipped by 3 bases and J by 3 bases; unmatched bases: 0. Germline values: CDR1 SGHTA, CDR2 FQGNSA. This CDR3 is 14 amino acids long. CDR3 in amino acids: CASSLTSGSYEQYF. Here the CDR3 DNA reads TGTGCCAGCAGCTTGACTAGCGGGAGCTACGAGCAGTACTTC.

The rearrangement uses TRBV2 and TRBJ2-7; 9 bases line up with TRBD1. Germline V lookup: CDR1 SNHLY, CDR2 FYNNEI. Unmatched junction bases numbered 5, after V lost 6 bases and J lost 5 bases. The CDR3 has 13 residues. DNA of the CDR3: TGTGCCAGCAGAGGGACAGGGCCCCACGAGCAGTACTTC. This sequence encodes CASRGTGPHEQYF.

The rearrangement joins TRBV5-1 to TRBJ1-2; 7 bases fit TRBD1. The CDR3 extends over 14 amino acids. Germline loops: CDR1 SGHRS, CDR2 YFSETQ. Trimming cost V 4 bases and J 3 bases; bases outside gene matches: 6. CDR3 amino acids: CASSPDRTHYGYTF. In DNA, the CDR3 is TGCGCCAGCAGCCCGGACAGGACGCACTATGGCTACACCTTC.

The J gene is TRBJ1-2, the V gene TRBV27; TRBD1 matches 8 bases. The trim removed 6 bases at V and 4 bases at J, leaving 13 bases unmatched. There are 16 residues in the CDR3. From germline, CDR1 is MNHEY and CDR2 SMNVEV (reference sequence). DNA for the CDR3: TGTGCCAGCAGCCCCTCCCAGGGGGCGCTGACCTATGGCTACACCTTC. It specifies CASSPSQGALTYGYTF.

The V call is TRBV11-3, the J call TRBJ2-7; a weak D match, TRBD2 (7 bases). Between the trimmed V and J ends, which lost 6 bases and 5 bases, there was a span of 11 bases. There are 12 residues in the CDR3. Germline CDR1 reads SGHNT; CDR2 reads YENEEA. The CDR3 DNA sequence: TGTGCCAGCAGGGGGGGGCAGGACGAGCAGTACTTC. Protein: CASRGGQDEQYF.

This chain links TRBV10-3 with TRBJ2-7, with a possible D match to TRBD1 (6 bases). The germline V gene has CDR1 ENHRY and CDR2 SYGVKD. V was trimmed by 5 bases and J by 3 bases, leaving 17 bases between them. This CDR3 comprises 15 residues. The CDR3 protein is CAISPRTVDHYEQYF. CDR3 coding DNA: TGTGCCATCAGTCCGAGGACAGTTGATCACTACGAGCAGTACTTC.

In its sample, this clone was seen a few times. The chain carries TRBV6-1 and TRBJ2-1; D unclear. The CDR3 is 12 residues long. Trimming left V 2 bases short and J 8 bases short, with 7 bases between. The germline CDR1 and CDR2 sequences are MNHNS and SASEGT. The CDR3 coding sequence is TGTGCCAGCAGTGAATGGGCCGATGAGCAGTTCTTC. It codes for CASSEWADEQFF.

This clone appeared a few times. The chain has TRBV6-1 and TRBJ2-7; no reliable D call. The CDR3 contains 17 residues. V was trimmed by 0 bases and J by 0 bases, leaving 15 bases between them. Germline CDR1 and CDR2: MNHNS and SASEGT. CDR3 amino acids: CASSEALRDWYSYEQYF. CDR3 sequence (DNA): TGTGCCAGCAGTGAAGCGCTACGAGACTGGTACTCCTACGAGCAGTACTTC.

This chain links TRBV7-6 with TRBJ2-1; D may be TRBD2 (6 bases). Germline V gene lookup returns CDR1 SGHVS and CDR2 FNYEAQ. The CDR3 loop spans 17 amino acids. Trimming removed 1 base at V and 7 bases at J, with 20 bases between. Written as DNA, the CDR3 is TGTGCCAGCAGCTTAGGGGCACGGGGGAGAATTTGGAATGAGCAGTTCTTC. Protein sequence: CASSLGARGRIWNEQFF.

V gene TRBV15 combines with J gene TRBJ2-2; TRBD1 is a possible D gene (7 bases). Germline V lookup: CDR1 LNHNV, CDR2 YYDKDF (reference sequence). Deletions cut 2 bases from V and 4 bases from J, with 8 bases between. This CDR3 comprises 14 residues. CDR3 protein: CATSRQGGTGELFF. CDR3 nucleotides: TGTGCCACCAGCAGACAGGGGGGCACCGGGGAGCTGTTTTTT.

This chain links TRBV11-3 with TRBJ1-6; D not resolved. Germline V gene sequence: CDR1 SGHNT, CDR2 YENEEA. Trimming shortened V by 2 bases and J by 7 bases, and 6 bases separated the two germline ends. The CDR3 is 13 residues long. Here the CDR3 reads CASSLKRNSPLHF. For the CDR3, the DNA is TGTGCCAGCAGCTTAAAGAGGAATTCACCCCTCCACTTT.

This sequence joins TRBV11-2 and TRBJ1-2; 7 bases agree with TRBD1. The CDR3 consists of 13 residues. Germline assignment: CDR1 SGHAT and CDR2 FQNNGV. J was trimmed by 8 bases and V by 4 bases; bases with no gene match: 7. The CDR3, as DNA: TGTGCCAGCAGCTCCCGACAGGGTGGGGGCTACACCTTC. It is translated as CASSSRQGGGYTF.

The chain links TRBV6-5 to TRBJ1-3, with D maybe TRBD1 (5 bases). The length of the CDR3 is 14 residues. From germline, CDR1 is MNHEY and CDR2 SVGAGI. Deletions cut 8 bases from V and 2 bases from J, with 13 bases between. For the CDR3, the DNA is TGTGCCAGCGGCCAGGGAGGGACTGGAAACACCATATATTTT. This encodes CASGQGGTGNTIYF.

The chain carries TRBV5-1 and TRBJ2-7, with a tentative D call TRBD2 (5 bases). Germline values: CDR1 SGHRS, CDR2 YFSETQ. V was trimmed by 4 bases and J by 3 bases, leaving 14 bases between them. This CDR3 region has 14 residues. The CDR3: CASSPGELNYEQYF. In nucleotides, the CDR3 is TGCGCCAGCAGCCCCGGGGAGCTTAACTACGAGCAGTACTTC.

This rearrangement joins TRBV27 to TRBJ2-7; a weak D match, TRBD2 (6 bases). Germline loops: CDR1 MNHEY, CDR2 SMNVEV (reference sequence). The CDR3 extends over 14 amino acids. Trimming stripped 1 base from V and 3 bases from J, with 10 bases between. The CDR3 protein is CASSLWSSGYEQYF. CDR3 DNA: TGTGCCAGCAGTTTATGGAGTAGCGGCTACGAGCAGTACTTC.

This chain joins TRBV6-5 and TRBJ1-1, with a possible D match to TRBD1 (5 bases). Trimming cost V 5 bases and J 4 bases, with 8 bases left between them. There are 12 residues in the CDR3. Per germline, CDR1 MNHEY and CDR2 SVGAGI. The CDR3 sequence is CASSQGGTEAFF. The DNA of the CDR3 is TGTGCCAGCAGTCAGGGTGGCACTGAAGCTTTCTTT.

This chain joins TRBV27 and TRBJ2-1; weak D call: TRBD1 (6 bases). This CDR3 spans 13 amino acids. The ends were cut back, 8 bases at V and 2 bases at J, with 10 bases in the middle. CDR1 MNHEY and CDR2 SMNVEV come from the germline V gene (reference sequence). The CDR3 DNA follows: TGTGCCAGCGGGACAACTCCCTACAATGAGCAGTTCTTC. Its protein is CASGTTPYNEQFF.

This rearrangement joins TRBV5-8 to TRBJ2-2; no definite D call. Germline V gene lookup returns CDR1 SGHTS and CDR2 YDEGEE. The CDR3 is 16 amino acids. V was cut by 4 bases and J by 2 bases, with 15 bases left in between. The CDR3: CASSRSSLTNTGELFF. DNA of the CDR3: TGTGCCAGCAGCCGTTCATCACTAACAAACACCGGGGAGCTGTTTTTT. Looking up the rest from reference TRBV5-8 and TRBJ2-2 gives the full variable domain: EAGVTQSPTHLIKTRGQQATLRCSPISGHTSVYWYQQALGLGLQFLLWYDEGEERNRGNFPPRFSGRQFPNYSSELNVNALELEDSALYLCASSRSSLTNTGELFFGEGSRLTVL.

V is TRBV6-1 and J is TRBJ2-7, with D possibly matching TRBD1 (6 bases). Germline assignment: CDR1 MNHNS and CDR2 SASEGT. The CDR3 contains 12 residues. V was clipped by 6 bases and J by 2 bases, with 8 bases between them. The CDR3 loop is CASSRQAYEQYF. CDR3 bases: TGTGCCAGCAGCAGACAGGCCTACGAGCAGTACTTC.

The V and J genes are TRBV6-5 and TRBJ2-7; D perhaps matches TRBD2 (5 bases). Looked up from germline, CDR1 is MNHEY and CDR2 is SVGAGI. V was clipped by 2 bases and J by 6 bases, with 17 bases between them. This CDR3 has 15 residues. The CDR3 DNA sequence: TGTGCCAGCAGTTACAGGTCCCGGGGATCAGGCGAGCAGTACTTC. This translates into CASSYRSRGSGEQYF.